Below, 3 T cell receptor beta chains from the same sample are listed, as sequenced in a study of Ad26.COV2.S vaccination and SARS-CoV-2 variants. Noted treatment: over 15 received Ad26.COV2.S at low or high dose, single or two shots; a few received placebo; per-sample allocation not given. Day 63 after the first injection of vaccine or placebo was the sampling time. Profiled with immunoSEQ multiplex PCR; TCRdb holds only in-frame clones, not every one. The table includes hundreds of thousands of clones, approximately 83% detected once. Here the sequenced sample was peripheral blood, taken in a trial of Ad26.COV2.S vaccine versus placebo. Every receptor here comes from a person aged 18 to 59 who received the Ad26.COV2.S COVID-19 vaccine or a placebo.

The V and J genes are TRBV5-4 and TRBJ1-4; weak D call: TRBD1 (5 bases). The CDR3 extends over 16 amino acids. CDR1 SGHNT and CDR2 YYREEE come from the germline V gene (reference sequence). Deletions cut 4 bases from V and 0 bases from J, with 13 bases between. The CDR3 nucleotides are TGTGCCAGCAGCCGCGGGACCTCCGCAACTAATGAAAAACTGTTTTTT. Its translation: CASSRGTSATNEKLFF.

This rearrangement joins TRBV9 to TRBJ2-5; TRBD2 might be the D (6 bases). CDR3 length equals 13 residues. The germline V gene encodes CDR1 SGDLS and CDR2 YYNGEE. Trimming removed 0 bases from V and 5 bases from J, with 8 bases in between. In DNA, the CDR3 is TGTGCCAGCAGCGTAGAGGGGAGGGAGACCCAGTACTTC. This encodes CASSVEGRETQYF.

CDR3 nucleotides: TGTGCCAGCAGCTCATCCCCCCAAAACACTGAAGCTTTCTTT. Translating it yields CASSSSPQNTEAFF. This chain links TRBV11-3 with TRBJ1-1; D is uncertain. Per the germline V gene, CDR1 is SGHNT and CDR2 is YENEEA. The CDR3 has 14 amino acids. V lost 4 bases, J lost 2 bases, and 11 bases lay in between.